This T cell receptor beta chain was documented in a study of T cell changes during pregnancy in multiple sclerosis. Using immunoSEQ multiplex PCR, the repertoire was profiled, and TCRdb retains in-frame clones only, with some absent. The sample shows approximately 37,000 clones, approximately 91% of them seen only once. This CDR3 has 14 amino acids. Germline V gives CDR1 SGHVS, CDR2 FNYEAQ. V was cut by 6 bases and J by 4 bases, with 15 bases left in between. Here the sequenced sample was CD8+ T cells from peripheral blood mononuclear cells, taken in the first trimester of pregnancy. V usage is TRBV7-6 and J usage is TRBJ1-1, with D perhaps matching TRBD1 (5 bases). The TCR comes from a female donor with multiple sclerosis, enrolled in a pregnancy study. The CDR3 DNA follows: TGTGCCAGCAGTTTCGCTGGGGGGGGCACTGAAGCTTTCTTT. Translation: CASSFAGGGTEAFF.